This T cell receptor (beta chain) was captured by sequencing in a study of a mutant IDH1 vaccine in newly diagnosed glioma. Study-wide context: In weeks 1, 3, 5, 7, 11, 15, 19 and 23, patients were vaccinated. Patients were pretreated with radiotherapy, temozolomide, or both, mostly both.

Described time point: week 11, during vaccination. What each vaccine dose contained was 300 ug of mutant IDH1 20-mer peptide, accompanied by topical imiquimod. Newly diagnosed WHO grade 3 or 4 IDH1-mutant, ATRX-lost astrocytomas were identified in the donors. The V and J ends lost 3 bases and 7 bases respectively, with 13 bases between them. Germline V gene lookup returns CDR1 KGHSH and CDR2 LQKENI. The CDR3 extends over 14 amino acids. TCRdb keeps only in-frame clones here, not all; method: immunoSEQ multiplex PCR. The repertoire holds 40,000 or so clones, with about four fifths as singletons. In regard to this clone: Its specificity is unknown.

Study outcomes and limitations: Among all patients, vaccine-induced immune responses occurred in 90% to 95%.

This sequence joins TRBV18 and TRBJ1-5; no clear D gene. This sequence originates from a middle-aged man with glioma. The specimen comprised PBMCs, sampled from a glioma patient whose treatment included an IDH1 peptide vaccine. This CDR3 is CASSPSGQRQPQHF. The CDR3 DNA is TGTGCCAGCTCACCTTCTGGGCAACGGCAGCCCCAGCATTTT.